The next 15 T cell receptor beta chains were all read from a single sample in a study of post-analysis software for immune sequencing data. For these TCRs, the target antigens are not known. Study results and caveats: The five TRBV segments detected at higher frequency in patients than in controls included TRBV5-6, TRBV5-1 and TRBV20-1.

Unique molecular identifiers were present in the TCR beta cDNA libraries. TCRdb re-derived calls from the PCR reads in MiXCR, one entry per CDR3 protein. In the table there are roughly 800,000 distinct CDR3 sequences, roughly 46% of which are singletons. The specimen sequenced was blood. The receptors here all came from a girl aged 5 to 17 with multiple sclerosis.

This clonotype was recorded once. The chain uses TRBV20-1 and TRBJ1-2, with a tentative D call TRBD1 (5 bases). V lost 6 bases, J lost 2 bases, and 10 bases lay in between. The length of the CDR3 is 12 residues. Germline loops: CDR1 DFQATT, CDR2 SNEGSKA (reference sequence). CDR3 DNA sequence: TGCAGTGCCCAGGGTGGCAACTATGGCTACACCTTC. Translated: CSAQGGNYGYTF.

The chain employs TRBV5-1 and TRBJ1-1; maybe TRBD1 (6 bases). The CDR3 consists of 15 residues. CDR1 is SGHRS, CDR2 YFSETQ, per germline. The V and J ends lost 6 bases and 0 bases respectively, with 15 bases between them. CDR3 DNA sequence: TGCGCCAGCACCACTGGGGGCGGACTGAACACTGAAGCTTTCTTT. Translation: CASTTGGGLNTEAFF.

This sequence joins TRBV2 and TRBJ2-1; the D is unclear. Trimming stripped 1 base from V and 2 bases from J, with 3 bases between. The length of the CDR3 is 13 residues. Germline values: CDR1 SNHLY, CDR2 FYNNEI. CDR3 nucleotide sequence: TGTGCCAGCAGTGAAGGGACCTACAATGAGCAGTTCTTC. Encoded protein: CASSEGTYNEQFF.

In this sample, this clonotype turned up a few times. The chain combines TRBV6-1 with TRBJ1-2, with TRBD1 matching 10 bases. The CDR3 has 14 residues. Germline V CDR1 and CDR2: MNHNS, SASEGT. Germline trimming cut 11 bases from V and 5 bases from J; bases unmatched to any gene: 11. The CDR3 loop reads CAAEGQGYLYGYTF. CDR3 coding DNA: TGTGCCGCCGAGGGACAGGGGTATCTTTATGGCTACACCTTC.

This clonotype came up once. J is TRBJ2-3 and V is TRBV5-1; 7 bases map to TRBD1. The ends lost 4 bases at V and 0 bases at J; junction bases unmatched: 8. This CDR3 spans 16 amino acids. Germline-derived CDR1 and CDR2 are SGHRS and YFSETQ. This chain's CDR3 is CASSVQGTPSTDTQYF. CDR3 in DNA: TGCGCCAGCAGCGTACAGGGGACACCCAGCACAGATACGCAGTATTTT. The full variable domain, rest sourced from reference TRBV5-1 and TRBJ2-3, is KAGVTQTPRYLIKTRGQQVTLSCSPISGHRSVSWYQQTPGQGLQFLFEYFSETQRNKGNFPGRFSGRQFSNSRSEMNVSTLELGDSALYLCASSVQGTPSTDTQYFGPGTRLTVL.

The V gene is TRBV29-1, the J gene TRBJ2-7; 9 bases align to TRBD1. V lost 5 bases to trimming and J lost 0 bases; unmatched junction nucleotides: 5. This CDR3 contains 14 residues. Germline CDR1 and CDR2: SQVTM and ANQGSEA. The DNA for the CDR3 is TGCAGCGTTTCGACAGGGGGAAGCTCCTACGAGCAGTACTTC. It specifies CSVSTGGSSYEQYF.

V usage is TRBV6-1 and J usage is TRBJ2-3; the match to TRBD2 covers 12 bases. Germline CDR1 reads MNHNS; CDR2 reads SASEGT. The junction had 3 bases not matched to a gene; V was cut back by 6 bases and J by 5 bases. This CDR3 contains 14 residues. The CDR3 bases are TGTGCCAGCAGACGGACTAGCGGGAAAGATACGCAGTATTTT. It is translated as CASRRTSGKDTQYF.

This clonotype has more than one count but fewer than ten. The chain carries TRBV12-3 or TRBV12-4 and TRBJ1-2, with TRBD1 matching over 7 bases. The length of the CDR3 is 14 residues. V trimming: 3 bases; J trimming: 6 bases; junction bases outside the gene matches: 7. CDR3 coding DNA: TGTGCCAGCAGTTTGTTCGGGACAGTACATGGCTACACCTTC. The encoded protein is CASSLFGTVHGYTF.

A few counts support this clonotype. The CDR3 coding sequence is TGTGCCAGCAGCTTAGTGTTCAGCGGGAGTTGGGTTGAGCAGTTCTTC. Its translation: CASSLVFSGSWVEQFF. The V call is TRBV7-2, the J call TRBJ2-1; TRBD2 agrees at 8 bases. Germline assignment: CDR1 SGHTA and CDR2 FQGNSA. The V gene end was trimmed by 1 base and the J gene end by 9 bases; junction bases not matched to a gene: 11. The CDR3 loop spans 16 amino acids.

The rearrangement links TRBV15 to TRBJ2-1; maybe TRBD2 (6 bases). This CDR3 is built from 13 residues. V lost 1 base and J 8 bases, leaving 9 bases between the germline ends. Per germline, CDR1 LNHNV and CDR2 YYDKDF (reference sequence). CDR3 region: CATSRVRGYEQFF. For the CDR3, the DNA is TGTGCCACCAGCAGAGTGCGGGGCTATGAGCAGTTCTTC.

V usage is TRBV6-1 and J usage is TRBJ2-4, with TRBD2 identical over 12 bases. This CDR3 has 14 residues. With V trimmed by 8 bases and J by 11 bases, 10 bases remained unmatched. Germline V gene lookup returns CDR1 MNHNS and CDR2 SASEGT. DNA of the CDR3: TGTGCCAGCGGCGGACTAGCGGGAATGAACGTTCAGTACTTC. It codes for CASGGLAGMNVQYF.

The genes are TRBV5-1 and TRBJ2-3, with 7 bases fitting TRBD2. V lost 0 bases and J lost 6; bases outside the gene matches: 13. CDR1 SGHRS and CDR2 YFSETQ come from the germline V gene. The CDR3 runs 17 residues. In DNA, the CDR3 is TGCGCCAGCAGCTTGGAGCCTAGCGGTTCGCGTGTCGATACGCAGTATTTT. It encodes CASSLEPSGSRVDTQYF.

Only a few counts were recorded for this clonotype. This chain joins TRBV6-5 and TRBJ2-3, with 8 bases lining up with TRBD1. CDR3 length: 15 amino acids. Trimming removed 9 bases from V and 4 bases from J; junction bases left unmatched: 12. Germline lookup yields CDR1 MNHEY and CDR2 SVGAGI. CDR3 protein: CASAIDRGIADTQYF. CDR3 coding DNA: TGTGCCAGTGCCATAGACAGGGGTATTGCAGATACGCAGTATTTT.

This clonotype was found a few times. The genes are TRBV12-3 or TRBV12-4 and TRBJ1-5, with 7 bases matching TRBD1. The CDR3 is made up of 15 amino acids. The junction had 12 bases not matched to a gene; V was cut back by 6 bases and J by 7 bases. The CDR3 is CASSHADREDQPQHF. In DNA form, the CDR3 reads TGTGCCAGCAGCCACGCCGACAGGGAAGACCAGCCCCAGCATTTT.

This chain uses TRBV4-1 with TRBJ2-5, with unresolved D. The J call is uncertain, as TRBJ2-7 better fits the DNA end. CDR1 is MGHRA and CDR2 is YSYEKL in the germline V gene. The length of the CDR3 is 14 residues. This CDR3 is CASSQENGVYEQYF. The CDR3 DNA reads TGCGCCAGCAGCCAAGAGAATGGGGTCTACGAGCAGTACTTC.